These 22 T cell receptor beta chains were sequenced from one sample in a study of T cells in Graves' hyperthyroidism and ophthalmopathy. Amplification yielded TCR beta CDR3 regions, with RNA transcripts as the source. The HTBI primer set was used in a first-round RT-PCR of the TCR CDR3. A single record per CDR3 protein comes from TCRdb applying MiXCR to the multiplex PCR reads. The profile covers some 700,000 distinct CDR3 sequences, with 15% to 20% appearing a single time and around a sixth taken by the ten largest. Sequenced input: blood. The receptor source for this set is a man aged 50-59 years with Graves' hyperthyroidism.

The rearrangement uses TRBV6-5 and TRBJ1-6; the D gene is possibly TRBD1 (5 bases). The V end was cut by 0 bases, the J end by 8 bases, with 14 bases between. This CDR3 has 16 amino acids. The V gene's germline CDR1 is MNHEY and CDR2 SVGAGI. The CDR3 loop is CASSYSNGTPDSPLHF. CDR3 DNA: TGTGCCAGCAGTTACTCTAACGGGACTCCGGATTCACCCCTCCACTTT.

As to this clonotype: This clone may be a read error of a much larger clone one base away. The V and J genes are TRBV20-1 and TRBJ2-3; no firm D call. Germline V gene data show CDR1 as DFQATT and CDR2 as SNEGSKA (reference sequence). Trimming left V 2 bases short and J 3 bases short, with 6 bases between. This CDR3 contains 12 residues. CDR3 amino acids: CSARRTTDTQYF. The DNA of the CDR3 is TGCAGTGCTAGACGCACTACAGATACGCAGTATTTT.

The sample holds a few counts of this clonotype. The chain recombines TRBV4-1 with TRBJ2-7; 11 bases match TRBD2. CDR1 MGHRA and CDR2 YSYEKL come from the germline V gene. V was pared by 3 bases and J by 4 bases, with 8 bases of the junction left unmatched. The CDR3 has 16 residues. This CDR3 reads CASSQGGLAVLYEQYF. The CDR3 DNA sequence: TGCGCCAGCAGCCAGGGGGGACTAGCGGTACTTTACGAGCAGTACTTC.

The chain carries TRBV7-9 and TRBJ2-1; a weak D match, TRBD2 (5 bases). The CDR3 is 14 amino acids. Germline assignment: CDR1 SEHNR and CDR2 FQNEAQ (reference sequence). Trimming removed 2 bases at V and 4 bases at J, with 9 bases between. The CDR3 here is CASSLTGIYNEQFF. The CDR3 DNA sequence: TGTGCCAGCAGCTTAACGGGGATTTACAATGAGCAGTTCTTC.

Comment on this clonotype: A much bigger clone sits one base away, suggesting this may be a read error. The rearrangement links TRBV11-2 to TRBJ2-1; 7 bases are a match to TRBD1. The length of the CDR3 is 12 residues. Germline values: CDR1 SGHAT, CDR2 FQNNGV. The CDR3 sequence is CASRLDRVEQFF. The CDR3 DNA reads TGTGCCAGCAGGTTAGACAGGGTGGAGCAGTTCTTC.

This chain links TRBV3-1 with TRBJ1-2, with D tentatively TRBD1 (5 bases). This CDR3 comprises 18 residues. Germline CDR1 LGHDT, CDR2 YNNKEL (reference sequence). The germline V and J ends were trimmed by 0 bases and 1 base, with 18 bases remaining between them. The CDR3 bases are TGTGCCAGCAGCCAAGAGCGGCGGTCAGGGTTCTATAACTATGGCTACACCTTC. Protein product: CASSQERRSGFYNYGYTF.

The table lists this clonotype with a few counts. V is TRBV7-6 and J is TRBJ2-5; TRBD1 is a possible D gene (6 bases). Trimming pared 5 bases from V and 5 bases from J, leaving 18 bases between. The CDR3 is 15 amino acids. CDR1 and CDR2 (germline): SGHVS, FNYEAQ. CDR3 sequence: CASSPQGQPGETQYF. The DNA of the CDR3 is TGTGCCAGCAGCCCCCAGGGGCAGCCTGGGGAGACCCAGTACTTC.

The sample holds many counts of this clonotype. The V gene is TRBV28, the J gene TRBJ2-1, with 8 bases aligning to TRBD1. The CDR3 has 14 residues. J was trimmed by 7 bases and V by 3 bases; bases with no gene match: 5. Germline lookup yields CDR1 MDHEN and CDR2 SYDVKM. The CDR3 DNA reads as TGTGCCAGCAGTTTGGGCAGGGGGCGGAATGAGCAGTTCTTC. This sequence encodes CASSLGRGRNEQFF.

This rearrangement joins TRBV28 to TRBJ2-7, with TRBD1 identical over 10 bases. Per germline, CDR1 MDHEN and CDR2 SYDVKM. The ends lost 5 bases at V and 6 bases at J; junction bases unmatched: 13. This CDR3 is 16 amino acids long. CDR3 sequence (DNA): TGTGCCAGCAGTCGGAACCGACAGGGGGCCAGAGGCGAGCAGTACTTC. Translating it yields CASSRNRQGARGEQYF.

J is TRBJ2-5 and V is TRBV6-1; TRBD2 agrees at 13 bases. Germline CDR1 reads MNHNS; CDR2 reads SASEGT. J lost 5 bases, V lost 5 bases, and 5 bases had no gene match. The CDR3 runs 15 residues. The CDR3 DNA is TGTGCCAGCAGTTGGACTAGCGGGAGTAGGGAGACCCAGTACTTC. Translating gives CASSWTSGSRETQYF.

This clonotype occurred many times. One end of the junction fails to match germline, which may point to a read error. The chain links TRBV24-1 to TRBJ2-1; possible D gene TRBD1, 6 bases. Germline lookup yields CDR1 KGHDR and CDR2 SFDVKD. The CDR3 totals 16 residues. The CDR3 DNA reads TGTGCCACCAGTGACCCAACAGGGAGCTCCTACAATAAGCAGTTCTTC. This gives the protein CATSDPTGSSYNKQFF.

This clonotype was counted ten times or more. The rearrangement uses TRBV20-1 and TRBJ2-7, with D maybe TRBD1 (5 bases). Trimming cost V 7 bases and J 0 bases, with 13 bases left between them. The CDR3 has 13 residues. Germline-derived CDR1 and CDR2 are DFQATT and SNEGSKA (reference sequence). CDR3 coding DNA: TGCAGTGGAGAAGGGGTAACCTCCTACGAGCAGTACTTC. Amino acid sequence: CSGEGVTSYEQYF.

This clonotype was seen many times. The chain carries TRBV19 and TRBJ1-1; D unclear. Deletions cut 3 bases from V and 0 bases from J, with 14 bases between. Germline V CDR1 and CDR2: LNHDA, SQIVND (reference sequence). This CDR3 spans 16 amino acids. The chain's CDR3 is CASSIARAAMNTEAFF. CDR3 sequence (DNA): TGTGCCAGTAGTATCGCTCGAGCTGCCATGAACACTGAAGCTTTCTTT.

This clonotype was seen once. A much bigger clone sits one base away, suggesting this may be a read error. The CDR3 is CASNHRDRVVNEQFF. The CDR3 DNA reads TGTGCCAGCAACCACCGGGACAGGGTGGTAAATGAGCAGTTCTTC. The rearrangement links TRBV3-1 to TRBJ2-1; 9 nucleotides agree with TRBD1. Germline V gives CDR1 LGHDT, CDR2 YNNKEL (reference sequence). J was trimmed by 7 bases and V by 7 bases; bases with no gene match: 11. CDR3 length equals 15 residues.

This clonotype was picked up many times. This sequence joins TRBV12-5 and TRBJ1-1, with D tentatively TRBD1 (6 bases). Trimming cost V 1 base and J 6 bases, with 21 bases left between them. CDR1 is LGHNT and CDR2 is FRNRAP in the germline V gene. The CDR3 sequence is 17 residues long. This chain's CDR3 is CASGLDQGRYRTSEAFF. In DNA, the CDR3 is TGTGCTAGTGGTTTGGATCAGGGGAGATACCGAACATCTGAAGCTTTCTTT.

The chain recombines TRBV20-1 with TRBJ2-1, with 12 positions matching TRBD2. There are 14 residues in the CDR3. V trimming: 0 bases; J trimming: 12 bases; junction bases outside the gene matches: 6. Germline V gene sequence: CDR1 DFQATT, CDR2 SNEGSKA (reference sequence). The CDR3 protein is CSARDPSGRAGQFF. CDR3 nucleotide sequence: TGCAGTGCTAGAGACCCTAGCGGGAGGGCTGGGCAGTTCTTC.

Details on this clonotype: Germline and junction disagree at one end, which may indicate a read error. V is TRBV4-3 and J is TRBJ1-1; D gene uncertain. Germline lookup yields CDR1 LGHNA and CDR2 YSLEER. The CDR3 is 13 residues long. The CDR3 here is CVSSQETWTEAFF. The CDR3 nucleotides read TGCGTCAGCAGCCAAGAGACTTGGACTGAAGCTTTCTTT.

This chain joins TRBV7-9 and TRBJ1-2; 10 nucleotides agree with TRBD1. The CDR3 is made up of 17 amino acids. After removal of 5 bases from V and 4 bases from J, the junction contained 13 bases not matched to a gene. The germline V gene has CDR1 SEHNR and CDR2 FQNEAQ (reference sequence). CDR3 nucleotide sequence: TGTGCCAGCAGCCCGCAGCCGGGACAGGGGATCGGCTATGGCTACACCTTC. Amino acids: CASSPQPGQGIGYGYTF.

In this sample, this clonotype turned up a few times. The chain couples TRBV4-1 to TRBJ2-7, with D perhaps TRBD2 (5 bases). Germline assignment: CDR1 MGHRA and CDR2 YSYEKL. This CDR3 comprises 15 residues. The germline V and J ends were trimmed by 1 base and 1 base, with 11 bases remaining between them. CDR3 residues: CASSQASEVSYEQYF. DNA of the CDR3: TGCGCCAGCAGCCAAGCATCGGAGGTGTCCTACGAGCAGTACTTC.

This clonotype has just a few counts. The V call is TRBV6-5, the J call TRBJ1-1; D gene ambiguous. With 0 bases removed from V and 7 bases from J, the gap between germline ends came to 6 bases. Germline CDR1 MNHEY, CDR2 SVGAGI. The CDR3 contains 12 residues. Here the CDR3 DNA reads TGTGCCAGCAGTTACTCGAACGGTGAAGCTTTCTTT. The encoded protein is CASSYSNGEAFF.

There are a few counts of this clonotype. The rearrangement links TRBV20-1 to TRBJ2-1, with TRBD2 matching 13 bases. The CDR3 loop spans 16 amino acids. V lost 6 bases to trimming and J lost 9 bases; unmatched junction nucleotides: 14. CDR1 is DFQATT, CDR2 SNEGSKA, per germline (reference sequence). CDR3 residues: CSARTSGRPLVGEQFF. The CDR3 DNA reads TGCAGTGCCCGGACTAGCGGGAGACCGCTAGTCGGTGAGCAGTTCTTC.

This clonotype showed up many times. The DNA for the CDR3 is TGCAGTGCTAGGCCTACAGGGGGCGCCCACAATGAGCAGTTCTTC. It is translated as CSARPTGGAHNEQFF. The V call is TRBV20-1, the J call TRBJ2-1, with 9 positions matching TRBD1. The V gene's germline CDR1 is DFQATT and CDR2 SNEGSKA (reference sequence). Losses at the gene ends were 3 bases for V and 5 bases for J; bases not matched to a gene: 8. This CDR3 contains 15 residues.